The TCR beta chain described here comes from a study of cytomegalovirus exposure and HLA in healthy donors. Trimming pared 1 base from V and 4 bases from J, leaving 15 bases between. Germline loops: CDR1 SGHRS, CDR2 YFSETQ. The CDR3 sequence is 16 residues long. Primers: 60 Vbeta forward and 13 Jbeta reverse. Original analysis: In a later analysis, around 12 million of about 80 million unique beta chains occurred in at least two donors. Method: immunoSEQ multiplex PCR; TCRdb's copy keeps in-frame clones and lacks some. Clone size and V and J calls were adopted from that table, with D and trimming inferred from the DNA. The sample has 70,000 to 90,000 clones; more than 65% are singletons. With respect to this clone: Its antigen is not identified.

Overall study findings and caveats: Cytomegalovirus status, reportedly, was diagnosed with high specificity and sensitivity by the classifier. According to an earlier analysis, most TCR beta V segments yielded productive rearrangements about 90% or about 30% of the time. In a later analysis, most CMV-associated TCR beta chains appeared HLA-restricted.

The sequence came from a man between 65 and 85 years old in good health and CMV-seropositive. V and J are TRBV5-1 and TRBJ2-1, with D tentatively TRBD2 (5 bases). Sequencing was performed on PBMCs. CDR3 sequence reads: CASSLRPGSPYNEQFF. CDR3 bases: TGCGCCAGCAGCTTGAGGCCGGGATCCCCTTACAATGAGCAGTTCTTC.